The table lists the clone carrying this T cell receptor beta chain with a count of one. Its antigen is undetermined. This entry belongs to a study of T cell responses to AZD1222 COVID-19 vaccine. Broader study findings: Vaccine-associated CD4 TCRs spanned spike, dominant at 160-218 and 743-854. Baseline serology detected seropositivity in only a handful of AZD1222 recipients. A reported finding is that nearly half of spike-specific TCRs target unmutated variant regions.

The protocol was immunoSEQ multiplex PCR, while the TCRdb copy is restricted to in-frame clones and leaves out a portion. The sample has some 130,000 clones; over 65% are singletons. V was clipped by 4 bases and J by 12 bases, with 25 bases between them. CDR1 LNHDA and CDR2 SQIVND come from the germline V gene (reference sequence). The length of the CDR3 is 16 residues. This clonotype was obtained from an adult in good health. The sequencing here drew on peripheral blood, taken on day 0 of AZD1222 vaccination. V gene TRBV19 combines with J gene TRBJ2-1; D assignment may be TRBD1 or TRBD2 (6 bases each). CDR3 region: CASSTSSGTRKEGQFF. The CDR3 DNA reads as TGTGCCAGTAGTACCTCCTCCGGGACAAGGAAGGAGGGGCAGTTCTTC.